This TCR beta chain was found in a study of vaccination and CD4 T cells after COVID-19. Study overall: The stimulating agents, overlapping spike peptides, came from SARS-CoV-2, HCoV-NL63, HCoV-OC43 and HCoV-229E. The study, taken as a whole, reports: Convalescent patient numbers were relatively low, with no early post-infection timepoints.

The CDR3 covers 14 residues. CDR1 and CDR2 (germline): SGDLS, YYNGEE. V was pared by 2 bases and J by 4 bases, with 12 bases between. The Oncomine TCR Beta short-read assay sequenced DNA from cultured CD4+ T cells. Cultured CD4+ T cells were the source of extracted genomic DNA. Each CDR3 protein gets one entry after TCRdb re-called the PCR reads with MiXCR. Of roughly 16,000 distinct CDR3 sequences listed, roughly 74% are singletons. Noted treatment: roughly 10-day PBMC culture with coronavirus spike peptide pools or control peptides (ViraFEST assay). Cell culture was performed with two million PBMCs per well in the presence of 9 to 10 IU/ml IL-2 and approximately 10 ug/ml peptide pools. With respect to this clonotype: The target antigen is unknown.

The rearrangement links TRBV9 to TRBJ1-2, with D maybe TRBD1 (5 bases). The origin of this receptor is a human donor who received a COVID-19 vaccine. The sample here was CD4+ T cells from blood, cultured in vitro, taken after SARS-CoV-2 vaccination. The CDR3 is CASSVGGSLYGYTF. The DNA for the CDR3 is TGTGCCAGCAGCGTCGGGGGGAGTCTCTATGGCTACACCTTC. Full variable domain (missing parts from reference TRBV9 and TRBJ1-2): DSGVTQTPKHLITATGQRVTLRCSPRSGDLSVYWYQQSLDQGLQFLIQYYNGEERAKGNILERFSAQQFPDLHSELNLSSLELGDSALYFCASSVGGSLYGYTFGSGTRLTVV.